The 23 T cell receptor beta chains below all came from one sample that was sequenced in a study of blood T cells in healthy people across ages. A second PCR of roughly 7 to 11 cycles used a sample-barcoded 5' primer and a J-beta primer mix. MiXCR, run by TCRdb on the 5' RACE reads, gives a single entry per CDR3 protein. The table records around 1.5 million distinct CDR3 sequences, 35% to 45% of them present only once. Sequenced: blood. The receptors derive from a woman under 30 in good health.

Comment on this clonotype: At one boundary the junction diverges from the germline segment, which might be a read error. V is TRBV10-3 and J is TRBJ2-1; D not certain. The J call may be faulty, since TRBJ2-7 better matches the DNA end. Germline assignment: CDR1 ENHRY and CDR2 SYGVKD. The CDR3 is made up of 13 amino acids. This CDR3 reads CAVGPLGYNEQYF. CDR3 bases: TGCGCCGTCGGACCCCTAGGGTACAATGAGCAGTACTTC.

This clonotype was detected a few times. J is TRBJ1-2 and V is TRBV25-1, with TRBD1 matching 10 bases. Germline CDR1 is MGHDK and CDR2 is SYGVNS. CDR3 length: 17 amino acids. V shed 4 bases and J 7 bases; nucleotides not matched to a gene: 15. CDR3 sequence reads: CASSVKTGGAGLGGYTF. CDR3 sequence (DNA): TGTGCCAGCAGTGTCAAGACAGGGGGCGCTGGCTTAGGTGGCTACACCTTC.

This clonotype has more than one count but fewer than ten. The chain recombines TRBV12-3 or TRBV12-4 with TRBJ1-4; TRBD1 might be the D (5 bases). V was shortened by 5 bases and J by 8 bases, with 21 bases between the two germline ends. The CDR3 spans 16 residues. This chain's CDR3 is CASSQTRDGLREKLFF. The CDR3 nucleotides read TGTGCCAGCAGTCAGACCAGGGACGGCCTTAGGGAAAAACTGTTTTTT.

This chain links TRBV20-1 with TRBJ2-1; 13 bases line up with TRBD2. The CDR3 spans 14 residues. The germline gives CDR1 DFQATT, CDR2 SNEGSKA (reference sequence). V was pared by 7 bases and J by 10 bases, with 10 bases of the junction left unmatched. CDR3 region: CSVIGLAGDREQFF. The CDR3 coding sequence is TGCAGTGTTATCGGACTAGCGGGAGATCGGGAGCAGTTCTTC.

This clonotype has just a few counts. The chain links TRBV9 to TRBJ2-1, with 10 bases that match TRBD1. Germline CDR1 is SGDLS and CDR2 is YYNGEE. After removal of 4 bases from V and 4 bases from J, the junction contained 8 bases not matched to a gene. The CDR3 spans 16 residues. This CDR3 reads CASSLRTGGVYNEQFF. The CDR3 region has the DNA TGTGCCAGCAGCCTGAGGACAGGGGGAGTATACAATGAGCAGTTCTTC.

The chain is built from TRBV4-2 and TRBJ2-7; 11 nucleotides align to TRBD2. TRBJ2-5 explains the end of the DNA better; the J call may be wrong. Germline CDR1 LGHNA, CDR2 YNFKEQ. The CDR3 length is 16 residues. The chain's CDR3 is CASSPLLAGGGETQYF. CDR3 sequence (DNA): TGTGCCAGCAGCCCGCTCCTAGCGGGAGGCGGTGAGACCCAGTACTTC.

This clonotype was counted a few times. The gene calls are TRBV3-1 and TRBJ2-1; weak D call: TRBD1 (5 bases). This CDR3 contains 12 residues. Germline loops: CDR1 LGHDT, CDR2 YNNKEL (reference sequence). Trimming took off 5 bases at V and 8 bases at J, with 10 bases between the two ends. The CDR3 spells CASSAQGDEQFF. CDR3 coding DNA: TGTGCCAGCAGCGCGCAAGGGGATGAGCAGTTCTTC.

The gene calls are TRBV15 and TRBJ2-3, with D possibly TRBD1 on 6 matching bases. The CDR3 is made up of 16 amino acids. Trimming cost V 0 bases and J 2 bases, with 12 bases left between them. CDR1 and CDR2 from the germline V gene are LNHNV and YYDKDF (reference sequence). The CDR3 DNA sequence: TGTGCCACCAGCAGAGAAGCAGGGGCGCCCACAGATACGCAGTATTTT. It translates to CATSREAGAPTDTQYF.

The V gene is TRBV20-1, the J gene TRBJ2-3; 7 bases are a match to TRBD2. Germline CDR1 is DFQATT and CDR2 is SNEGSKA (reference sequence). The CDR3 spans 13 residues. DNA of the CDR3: TGCAGGGTCACAGCGGGGATCACAGATACGCAGTATTTT. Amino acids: CRVTAGITDTQYF.

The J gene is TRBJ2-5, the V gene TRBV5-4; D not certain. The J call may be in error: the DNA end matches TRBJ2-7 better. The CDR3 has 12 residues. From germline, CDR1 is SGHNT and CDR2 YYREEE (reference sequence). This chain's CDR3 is CASSKPPYEQYF. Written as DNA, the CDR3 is TGTGCCAGCAGTAAGCCCCCCTACGAGCAGTACTTC.

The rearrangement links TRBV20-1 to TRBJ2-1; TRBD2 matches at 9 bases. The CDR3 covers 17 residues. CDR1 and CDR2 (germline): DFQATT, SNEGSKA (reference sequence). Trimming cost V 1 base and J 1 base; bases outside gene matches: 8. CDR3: CSARAERGVPSYNEQFF. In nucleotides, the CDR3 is TGCAGTGCTAGAGCCGAGCGGGGGGTACCATCCTACAATGAGCAGTTCTTC.

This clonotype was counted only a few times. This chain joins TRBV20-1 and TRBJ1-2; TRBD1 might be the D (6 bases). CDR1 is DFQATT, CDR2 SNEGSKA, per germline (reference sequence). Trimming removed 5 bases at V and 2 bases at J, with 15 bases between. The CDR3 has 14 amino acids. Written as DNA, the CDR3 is TGCAGTGCTGAGGACAGAAATCTCAACTATGGCTACACCTTC. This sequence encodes CSAEDRNLNYGYTF.

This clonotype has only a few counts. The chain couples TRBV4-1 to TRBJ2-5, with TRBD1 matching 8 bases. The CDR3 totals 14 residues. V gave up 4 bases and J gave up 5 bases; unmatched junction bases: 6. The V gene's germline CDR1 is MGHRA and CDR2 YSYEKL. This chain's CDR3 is CASSPGGRGETQYF. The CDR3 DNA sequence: TGCGCCAGCAGCCCAGGGGGCCGTGGGGAGACCCAGTACTTC.

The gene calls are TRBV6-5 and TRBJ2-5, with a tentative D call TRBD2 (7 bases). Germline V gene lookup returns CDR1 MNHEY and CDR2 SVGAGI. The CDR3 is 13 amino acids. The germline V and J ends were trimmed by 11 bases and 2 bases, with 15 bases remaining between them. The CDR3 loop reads CAVRRGGQETQYF. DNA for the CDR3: TGTGCCGTCCGAAGGGGGGGGCAAGAGACCCAGTACTTC.

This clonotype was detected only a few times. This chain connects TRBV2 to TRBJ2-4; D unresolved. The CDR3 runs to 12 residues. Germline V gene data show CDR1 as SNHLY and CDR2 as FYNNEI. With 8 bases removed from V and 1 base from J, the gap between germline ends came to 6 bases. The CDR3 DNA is TGTGCCAGCGGAAAGGCCAAAAACATTCAGTACTTC. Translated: CASGKAKNIQYF.

CDR3 nucleotide sequence: TGTGCCAGCAGCCTATCCGGGACAGGGAGAAATCAGCCCCAGCATTTT. This encodes CASSLSGTGRNQPQHF. J is TRBJ1-5 and V is TRBV7-3; 9 bases map to TRBD1. This CDR3 is built from 16 residues. The germline V gene encodes CDR1 SGHTA and CDR2 FQGTGA. The J segment lost 4 bases and the V segment lost 5 bases, leaving 9 bases of the junction unmatched. The whole variable domain, remainder taken from reference TRBV7-3 and TRBJ1-5, is GAGVSQTPSNKVTEKGKYVELRCDPISGHTALYWYRQSLGQGPEFLIYFQGTGAADDSGLPNDRFFAVRPEGSVSTLKIQRTERGDSAVYLCASSLSGTGRNQPQHFGDGTRLSIL.

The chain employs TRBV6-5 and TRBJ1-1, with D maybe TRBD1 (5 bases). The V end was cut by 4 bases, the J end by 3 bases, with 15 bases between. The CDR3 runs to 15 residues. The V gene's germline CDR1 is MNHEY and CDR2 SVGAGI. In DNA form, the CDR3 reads TGTGCCAGCAGTTCACCCCCGGGGGTAGACACTGAAGCTTTCTTT. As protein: CASSSPPGVDTEAFF.

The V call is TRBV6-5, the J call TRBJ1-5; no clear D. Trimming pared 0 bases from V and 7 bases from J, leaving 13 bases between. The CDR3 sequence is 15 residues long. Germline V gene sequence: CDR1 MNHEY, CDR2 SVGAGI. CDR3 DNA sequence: TGTGCCAGCAGTTACTCGATTCGGATGGGGCAGCCCCAGCATTTT. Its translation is CASSYSIRMGQPQHF.

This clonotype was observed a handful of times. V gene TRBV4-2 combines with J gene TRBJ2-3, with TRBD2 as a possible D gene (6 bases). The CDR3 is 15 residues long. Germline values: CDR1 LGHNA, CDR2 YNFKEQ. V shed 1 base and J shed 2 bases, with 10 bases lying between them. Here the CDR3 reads CASSQAAGSTDTQYF. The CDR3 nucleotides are TGTGCCAGCAGCCAAGCGGCGGGATCCACAGATACGCAGTATTTT.

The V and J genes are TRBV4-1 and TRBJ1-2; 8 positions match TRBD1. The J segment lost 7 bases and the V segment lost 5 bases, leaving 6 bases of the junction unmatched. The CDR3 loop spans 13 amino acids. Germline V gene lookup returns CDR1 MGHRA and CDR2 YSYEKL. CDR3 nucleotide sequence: TGCGCCAGCAGCGCGGCAGGGGGCCTTGGCTACACCTTC. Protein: CASSAAGGLGYTF.

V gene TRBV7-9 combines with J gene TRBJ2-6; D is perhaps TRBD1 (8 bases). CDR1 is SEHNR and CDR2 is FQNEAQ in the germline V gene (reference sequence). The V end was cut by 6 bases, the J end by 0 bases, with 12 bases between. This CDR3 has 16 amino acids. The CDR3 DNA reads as TGTGCCAGCAGTTACAGGGGGGGCTCTGGGGCCAACGTCCTGACTTTC. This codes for CASSYRGGSGANVLTF.

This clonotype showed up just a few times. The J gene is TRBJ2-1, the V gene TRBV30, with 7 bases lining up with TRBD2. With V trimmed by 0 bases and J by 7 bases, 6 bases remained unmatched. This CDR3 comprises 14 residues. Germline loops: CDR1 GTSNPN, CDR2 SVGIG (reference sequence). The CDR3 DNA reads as TGTGCCTGGAGTGTAGGAGCGGGGCCAAATGAGCAGTTCTTC. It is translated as CAWSVGAGPNEQFF.

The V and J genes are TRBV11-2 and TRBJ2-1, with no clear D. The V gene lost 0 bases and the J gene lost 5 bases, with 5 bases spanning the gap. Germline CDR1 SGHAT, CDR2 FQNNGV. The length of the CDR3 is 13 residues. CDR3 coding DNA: TGTGCCAGCAGCTTAGATCAGGACAATGAGCAGTTCTTC. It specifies CASSLDQDNEQFF. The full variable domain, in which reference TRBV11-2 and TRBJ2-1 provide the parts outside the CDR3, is EAGVAQSPRYKIIEKRQSVAFWCNPISGHATLYWYQQILGQGPKLLIQFQNNGVVDDSQLPKDRFSAERLKGVDSTLKIQPAKLEDSAVYLCASSLDQDNEQFFGPGTRLTVL.